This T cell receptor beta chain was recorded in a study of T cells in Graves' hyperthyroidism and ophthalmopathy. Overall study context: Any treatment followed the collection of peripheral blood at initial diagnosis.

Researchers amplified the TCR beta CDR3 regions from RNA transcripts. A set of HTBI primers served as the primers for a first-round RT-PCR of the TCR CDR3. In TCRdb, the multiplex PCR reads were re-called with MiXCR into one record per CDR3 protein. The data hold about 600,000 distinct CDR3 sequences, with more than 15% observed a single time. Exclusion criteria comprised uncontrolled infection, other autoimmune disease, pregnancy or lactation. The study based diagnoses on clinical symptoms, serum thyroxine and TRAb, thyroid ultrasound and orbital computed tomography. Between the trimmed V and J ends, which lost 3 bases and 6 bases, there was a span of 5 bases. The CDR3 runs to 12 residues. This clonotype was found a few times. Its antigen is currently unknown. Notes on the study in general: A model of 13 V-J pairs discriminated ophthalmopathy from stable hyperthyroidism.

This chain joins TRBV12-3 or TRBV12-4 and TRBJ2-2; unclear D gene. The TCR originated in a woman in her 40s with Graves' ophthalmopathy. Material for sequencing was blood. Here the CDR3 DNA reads TGTGCCAGCAGTTTTCAAGCCGGGGAGCTGTTTTTT. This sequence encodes CASSFQAGELFF.